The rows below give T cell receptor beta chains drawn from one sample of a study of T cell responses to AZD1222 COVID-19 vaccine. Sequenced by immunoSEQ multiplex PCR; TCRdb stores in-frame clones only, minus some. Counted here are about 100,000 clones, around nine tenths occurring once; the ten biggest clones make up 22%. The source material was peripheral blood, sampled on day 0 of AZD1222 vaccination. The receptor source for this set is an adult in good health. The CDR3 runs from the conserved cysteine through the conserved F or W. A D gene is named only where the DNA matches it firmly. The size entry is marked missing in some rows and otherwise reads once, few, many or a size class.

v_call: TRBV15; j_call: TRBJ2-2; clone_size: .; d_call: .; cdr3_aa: CATSNMGVTGELFF; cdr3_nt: TGTGCCACCAGCAACATGGGGGTCACCGGGGAGCTGTTTTTT
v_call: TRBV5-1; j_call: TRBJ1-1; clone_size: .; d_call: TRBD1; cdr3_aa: CASTIRGYGEAFF; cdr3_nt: TGCGCCAGCACCATCAGGGGGTACGGTGAAGCTTTCTTT
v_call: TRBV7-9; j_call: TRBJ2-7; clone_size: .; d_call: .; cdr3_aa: CASSELVGSEQYF; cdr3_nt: TGTGCCAGCAGCGAGTTGGTGGGAAGTGAGCAGTACTTC
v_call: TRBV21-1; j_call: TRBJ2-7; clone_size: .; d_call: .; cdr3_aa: CASRRPGGENYEQYF; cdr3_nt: TGTGCCAGCAGGCGTCCGGGGGGGGAGAACTACGAGCAGTACTTC
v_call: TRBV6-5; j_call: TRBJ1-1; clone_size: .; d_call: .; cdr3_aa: CASSRTVNTEAFF; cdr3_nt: TGTGCCAGCAGTCGGACAGTGAACACTGAAGCTTTCTTT
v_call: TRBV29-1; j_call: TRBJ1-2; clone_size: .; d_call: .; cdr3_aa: CSVNQGPPNYGYTF; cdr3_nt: TGCAGCGTTAATCAGGGGCCCCCTAACTATGGCTACACCTTC
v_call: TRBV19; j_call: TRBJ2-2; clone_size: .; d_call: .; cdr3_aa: CASNTVTGVELFF; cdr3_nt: TGTGCCAGTAACACTGTAACGGGGGTGGAGCTGTTTTTT
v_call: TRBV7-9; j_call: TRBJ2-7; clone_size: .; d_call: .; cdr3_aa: CASSLGVQVYEQYF; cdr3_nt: TGTGCCAGCAGCTTAGGGGTTCAGGTCTACGAGCAGTACTTC
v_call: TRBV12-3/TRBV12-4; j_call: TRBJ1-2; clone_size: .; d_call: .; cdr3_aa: CASSLAQVCTF; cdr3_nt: TGTGCCAGCAGTTTAGCCCAGGTCTGCACCTTC
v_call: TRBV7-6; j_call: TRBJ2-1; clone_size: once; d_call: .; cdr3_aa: CASSPRMDYNEQFF; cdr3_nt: TGTGCCAGCAGCCCGCGGATGGACTACAATGAGCAGTTCTTC
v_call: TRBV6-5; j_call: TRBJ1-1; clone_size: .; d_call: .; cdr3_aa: CASSYGGGAIF; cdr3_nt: TGTGCCAGCAGTTACGGTGGGGGCGCTATCTTT
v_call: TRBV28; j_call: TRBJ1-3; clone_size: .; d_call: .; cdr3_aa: CASSFQDSGNTIYF; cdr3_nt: TGTGCCAGCAGTTTTCAGGACTCTGGAAACACCATATATTTT
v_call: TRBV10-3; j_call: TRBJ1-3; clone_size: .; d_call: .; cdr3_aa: CAIRDGDSGNTIYF; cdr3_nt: TGTGCCATCAGGGACGGTGACTCTGGAAACACCATATATTTT
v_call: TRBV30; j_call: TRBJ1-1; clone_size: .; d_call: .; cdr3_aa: CALVFMNTEAFF; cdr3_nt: TGTGCCTTGGTATTCATGAACACTGAAGCTTTCTTT
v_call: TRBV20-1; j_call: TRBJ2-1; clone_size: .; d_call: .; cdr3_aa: CSAALSNEQFF; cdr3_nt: TGCAGTGCCGCATTAAGCAATGAGCAGTTCTTC
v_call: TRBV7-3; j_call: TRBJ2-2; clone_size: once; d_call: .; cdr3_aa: CASALRASRDTGELFF; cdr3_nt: TGTGCCAGCGCCCTGCGGGCTAGCCGCGACACCGGGGAGCTGTTTTTT
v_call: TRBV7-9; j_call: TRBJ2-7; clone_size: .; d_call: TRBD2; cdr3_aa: CASSGSGGTYEQYF; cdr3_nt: TGTGCCAGCAGCGGTAGCGGGGGGACCTACGAGCAGTACTTC
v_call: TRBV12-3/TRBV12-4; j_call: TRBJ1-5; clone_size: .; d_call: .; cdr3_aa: CASSIDGNQPQHF; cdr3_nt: TGTGCCAGCAGCATAGACGGGAATCAGCCCCAGCATTTT
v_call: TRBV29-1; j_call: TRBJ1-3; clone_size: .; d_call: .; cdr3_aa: CSVALYSGNTIYF; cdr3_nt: TGCAGCGTTGCCCTATACTCTGGAAACACCATATATTTT
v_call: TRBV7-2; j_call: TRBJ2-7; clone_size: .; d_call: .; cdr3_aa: CASSVTGLDEQYF; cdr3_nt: TGTGCCAGCAGCGTAACAGGGTTGGACGAGCAGTACTTC
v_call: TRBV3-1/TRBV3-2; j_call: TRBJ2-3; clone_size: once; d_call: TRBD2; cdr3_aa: CASSQGRGGTTTQYF; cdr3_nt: TGTGCCAGCAGCCAAGGGCGGGGGGGGACAACAACGCAGTATTTT
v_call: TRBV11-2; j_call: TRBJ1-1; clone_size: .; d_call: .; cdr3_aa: CASSSDPTANTEAFF; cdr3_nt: TGTGCCAGCAGCTCAGATCCGACCGCGAACACTGAAGCTTTCTTT
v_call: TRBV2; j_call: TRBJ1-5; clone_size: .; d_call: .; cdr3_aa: CASSEMGLVGPQHF; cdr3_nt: TGTGCCAGCAGTGAAATGGGGTTGGTAGGGCCCCAGCATTTT
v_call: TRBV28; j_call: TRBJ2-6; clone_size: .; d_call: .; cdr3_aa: CASSLEYSGANVLTF; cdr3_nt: TGTGCCAGCAGTTTAGAGTACTCTGGGGCCAACGTCCTGACTTTC
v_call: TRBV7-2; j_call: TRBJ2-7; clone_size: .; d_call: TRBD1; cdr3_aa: CASSLGQGSSYEQYF; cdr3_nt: TGTGCCAGCAGCTTAGGACAGGGGAGCTCCTACGAGCAGTACTTC
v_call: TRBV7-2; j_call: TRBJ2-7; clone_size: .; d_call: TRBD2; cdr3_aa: CASSPRRGLVNYEQYF; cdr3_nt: TGTGCCAGCAGCCCACGGCGGGGACTAGTTAATTACGAGCAGTACTTC
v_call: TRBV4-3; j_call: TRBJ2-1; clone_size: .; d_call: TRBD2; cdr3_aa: CASSRGTSGGPYNEQFF; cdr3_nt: TGCGCCAGCAGCCGGGGGACTAGCGGGGGGCCCTACAATGAGCAGTTCTTC